These 27 T cell receptor beta chains share one sample of origin, sequenced in a study of beta chain features in type 1 diabetes. Reverse transcription of all isolated RNA meant that expressed TCRB transcripts were sequenced. Produced via immunoSEQ multiplex PCR; TCRdb's table is partial and in-frame only. The sample shows 130,000 to 150,000 clones, nearly 9.5% of them seen only once. Sequencing was performed on central memory CD4+ T cells from blood. The receptor set was obtained from a man younger than 35 in good health.

This chain links TRBV19 with TRBJ2-1, with D unclear. There are 15 residues in the CDR3. Germline V gene data show CDR1 as LNHDA and CDR2 as SQIVND (reference sequence). Trimming cost V 4 bases and J 0 bases, with 10 bases left between them. The CDR3 bases are TGTGCCAGTAGTACAAGCTCTACCTCCTACAATGAGCAGTTCTTC. Its protein product is CASSTSSTSYNEQFF.

The chain couples TRBV4-1 to TRBJ1-2, with a possible D match to TRBD1 (5 bases). The CDR3 contains 14 residues. From germline, CDR1 is MGHRA and CDR2 YSYEKL. V lost 3 bases and J 4 bases, leaving 12 bases between the germline ends. The CDR3 spells CASSQPGLGYGYTF. The DNA of the CDR3 is TGCGCCAGCAGCCAGCCAGGGCTCGGCTATGGCTACACCTTC.

This clone has a handful of counts. The rearrangement uses TRBV7-8 and TRBJ2-7; 12 bases align to TRBD1. This CDR3 is built from 16 residues. Germline loops: CDR1 SGHVS, CDR2 FQNEAQ. V dropped 5 bases and J dropped 2; count of bases not matched to a gene: 7. The CDR3, as DNA: TGTGCCAGCAGCGCCCACCGGGACAGGGGGCCCTACGAGCAGTACTTC. This sequence encodes CASSAHRDRGPYEQYF.

This clone was picked up a small number of times. The chain recombines TRBV7-9 with TRBJ2-7; 8 bases match TRBD1. This CDR3 is built from 13 residues. The V segment lost 4 bases and the J segment 7 bases; nucleotides outside the gene matches: 6. The germline V gene has CDR1 SEHNR and CDR2 FQNEAQ (reference sequence). CDR3 nucleotide sequence: TGTGCCAGCAGCTGGGGACAGGTCGGAGAGCAGTACTTC. Its protein product is CASSWGQVGEQYF.

This clone was detected a few times. This chain joins TRBV7-2 and TRBJ1-3, with D uncertain. The CDR3 has 13 amino acids. CDR1 and CDR2 from the germline V gene are SGHTA and FQGNSA. V lost 7 bases to trimming and J lost 0 bases, with 7 bases between them. The CDR3 DNA reads TGTGCCAGCAATTCCTTCTCTGGAAACACCATATATTTT. This codes for CASNSFSGNTIYF.

The CDR3 DNA follows: TGTGCCAGCGGGACAGGGTATGGCTACACCTTC. Its translation is CASGTGYGYTF. The gene calls are TRBV5-6 and TRBJ1-2; 9 bases align to TRBD1. V trimming: 7 bases; J trimming: 5 bases; junction bases outside the gene matches: 0. The CDR3 has 11 residues. Per germline, CDR1 SGHDT and CDR2 YYEEEE.

This clone was found a few times. The J gene is TRBJ1-4, the V gene TRBV5-4; maybe TRBD1 (5 bases). Germline values: CDR1 SGHNT, CDR2 YYREEE (reference sequence). There are 13 residues in the CDR3. The ends were cut back, 4 bases at V and 8 bases at J, with 12 bases in the middle. For the CDR3, the DNA is TGTGCCAGCAGCAAAGGGGTGGAGGAAAAACTGTTTTTT. Its protein is CASSKGVEEKLFF.

J is TRBJ1-3 and V is TRBV7-2; a possible D gene is TRBD1 (5 bases). Per the germline V gene, CDR1 is SGHTA and CDR2 is FQGNSA. The CDR3 consists of 16 residues. Trimming shortened V by 2 bases and J by 3 bases, and 14 bases separated the two germline ends. The CDR3 spells CASSLSPTVIGNTIYF. DNA for the CDR3: TGTGCCAGCAGCTTAAGTCCGACAGTGATTGGAAACACCATATATTTT.

This clone was found a few times. The chain joins TRBV6-5 to TRBJ2-7; perhaps TRBD2 as D (5 bases). There are 13 residues in the CDR3. Trimming left V 5 bases short and J 5 bases short, with 13 bases between. The germline V gene encodes CDR1 MNHEY and CDR2 SVGAGI. The CDR3 spells CASSRGLQDEQYF. The CDR3 region has the DNA TGTGCCAGCAGTCGCGGGCTTCAGGACGAGCAGTACTTC.

The genes are TRBV6-1 and TRBJ1-5, with D uncertain. V was shortened by 1 base and J by 5 bases, with 9 bases between the two germline ends. Per germline, CDR1 MNHNS and CDR2 SASEGT. CDR3 length: 14 amino acids. CDR3 protein: CASSEVQPYQPQHF. The CDR3 DNA is TGTGCCAGCAGTGAAGTACAGCCTTATCAGCCCCAGCATTTT.

The V call is TRBV28, the J call TRBJ1-5; 9 bases align to TRBD1. CDR3 length: 15 amino acids. J gave up 5 bases and V 5 bases, and 7 bases lay outside the gene matches. Germline V CDR1 and CDR2: MDHEN, SYDVKM. Written as DNA, the CDR3 is TGTGCCAGCAGTCCATGGACAGGGGCCGATCAGCCCCAGCATTTT. It encodes CASSPWTGADQPQHF.

The chain joins TRBV4-1 to TRBJ2-1; 8 positions match TRBD1. The CDR3 consists of 16 residues. Germline CDR1 MGHRA, CDR2 YSYEKL. V gave up 0 bases and J gave up 7 bases; unmatched junction bases: 8. The CDR3 sequence is CASSQEDRDLRNEQFF. Here the CDR3 DNA reads TGCGCCAGCAGCCAAGAGGACAGGGACCTAAGGAATGAGCAGTTCTTC.

This clone was observed a few times. The chain joins TRBV5-1 to TRBJ1-4; possibly TRBD1 for D (6 bases). The CDR3 extends over 15 amino acids. The V gene lost 1 base and the J gene lost 7 bases, with 14 bases spanning the gap. Germline values: CDR1 SGHRS, CDR2 YFSETQ. In DNA, the CDR3 is TGCGCCAGCAGCTTGATGACGGGACAAGCTGAAAAACTGTTTTTT. Its protein is CASSLMTGQAEKLFF.

This clone was observed a handful of times. DNA for the CDR3: TGTGCCAGCAGCCCGTCGTCTAGCGGGGGGGCCAGGGAGCAGTTCTTC. Translated, it gives CASSPSSSGGAREQFF. The chain joins TRBV7-7 to TRBJ2-1; 12 bases fit TRBD2. CDR1 SSHAT and CDR2 FNYEAQ come from the germline V gene (reference sequence). This CDR3 is built from 16 residues. V dropped 5 bases and J dropped 10; count of bases not matched to a gene: 12.

This clone showed up many times. This chain uses TRBV5-1 with TRBJ1-6; 9 bases map to TRBD1. Germline V gives CDR1 SGHRS, CDR2 YFSETQ. The CDR3 is 16 residues long. Unmatched junction bases numbered 11, after V lost 3 bases and J lost 10 bases. The CDR3 nucleotides are TGCGCCAGCAGCTGGACGACAGGGGGAAGAGGATCACCCCTCCACTTT. Translation gives CASSWTTGGRGSPLHF.

This clone occurred many times. The V and J genes are TRBV5-8 and TRBJ2-2; 11 nucleotides align to TRBD2. The germline gives CDR1 SGHTS, CDR2 YDEGEE. V trimming: 4 bases; J trimming: 3 bases; junction bases outside the gene matches: 5. The length of the CDR3 is 16 residues. This CDR3 reads CASSPLAGAYTGELFF. The CDR3 region has the DNA TGTGCCAGCAGCCCACTAGCGGGGGCCTACACCGGGGAGCTGTTTTTT.

The chain carries TRBV6-6 and TRBJ1-1; D gene unclear. Germline V CDR1 and CDR2: MNHNY, SVGAGI (reference sequence). V lost 0 bases and J 1 base, leaving 6 bases between the germline ends. The CDR3 is 14 amino acids. The CDR3 is CASSYSVRNTEAFF. The CDR3 region has the DNA TGTGCCAGCAGTTACTCTGTGCGGAACACTGAAGCTTTCTTT.

This clone has at least ten counts. This rearrangement joins TRBV14 to TRBJ2-5; perhaps TRBD2 as D (6 bases). The CDR3 is 15 residues long. The V gene's germline CDR1 is SGHDN and CDR2 FVKESK. Trimming stripped 5 bases from V and 1 base from J, with 14 bases between. The CDR3 region has the DNA TGTGCCAGCAGCTCTCACGGGACTCCCCAAGAGACCCAGTACTTC. This translates into CASSSHGTPQETQYF.

This clone turned up a few times. The gene calls are TRBV11-2 and TRBJ1-2; 9 bases are shared with TRBD1. The V segment lost 5 bases and the J segment 5 bases; nucleotides outside the gene matches: 9. Germline V gives CDR1 SGHAT, CDR2 FQNNGV. The CDR3 sequence is 15 residues long. DNA for the CDR3: TGTGCCAGCAGCCCCACAGGGGGCTCGAATTATGGCTACACCTTC. Translated, it gives CASSPTGGSNYGYTF.

The chain has TRBV6-1 and TRBJ2-7; tentative D call: TRBD2 (6 bases). The CDR3 contains 13 residues. V gave up 4 bases and J gave up 2 bases, with 9 bases separating them. CDR1 is MNHNS, CDR2 SASEGT, per germline. The CDR3 protein is CASSGRGAYEQYF. As DNA, the CDR3 is TGTGCCAGCAGTGGGAGGGGTGCCTACGAGCAGTACTTC.

This clone was seen more than once but under ten times. Here the CDR3 reads CASSPAGYGYTF. CDR3 DNA: TGTGCCAGCAGCCCGGCGGGATATGGCTACACCTTC. This rearrangement joins TRBV11-2 to TRBJ1-2, with D unclear. V was cut by 5 bases and J by 5 bases, with 9 bases left in between. The germline V gene encodes CDR1 SGHAT and CDR2 FQNNGV. The CDR3 length is 12 residues.

CDR3 in amino acids: CASRSGQSTDTQYF. The CDR3 DNA sequence: TGTGCCAGCAGGTCGGGACAGAGCACAGATACGCAGTATTTT. The genes are TRBV5-4 and TRBJ2-3; the match to TRBD1 covers 7 bases. CDR1 and CDR2 from the germline V gene are SGHNT and YYREEE (reference sequence). There are 14 residues in the CDR3. Unmatched junction bases numbered 3, after V lost 5 bases and J lost 0 bases.

This clone was counted only a few times. This chain joins TRBV5-6 and TRBJ2-7; possible D gene TRBD2, 5 bases. This CDR3 contains 14 residues. Per germline, CDR1 SGHDT and CDR2 YYEEEE. Trimming took 4 bases from V and 3 from J, leaving 14 bases between them. CDR3 protein: CASSRGMGNYEQYF. The DNA of the CDR3 is TGTGCCAGCAGCCGGGGAATGGGCAACTACGAGCAGTACTTC. The full variable domain, rest sourced from reference TRBV5-6 and TRBJ2-7, is DAGVTQSPTHLIKTRGQQVTLRCSPKSGHDTVSWYQQALGQGPQFIFQYYEEEERQRGNFPDRFSGHQFPNYSSELNVNALLLGDSALYLCASSRGMGNYEQYFGPGTRLTVT.

The CDR3 spells CASSEAKGGGGYGYTF. CDR3 nucleotide sequence: TGTGCCAGCAGTGAAGCCAAGGGCGGTGGAGGCTATGGCTACACCTTC. V gene TRBV6-1 combines with J gene TRBJ1-2; unclear D gene. Trimming pared 0 bases from V and 4 bases from J, leaving 15 bases between. Germline V gene sequence: CDR1 MNHNS, CDR2 SASEGT. The CDR3 is 16 amino acids.

This rearrangement joins TRBV10-3 to TRBJ1-3; 9 nucleotides match TRBD1. The J segment lost 0 bases and the V segment lost 6 bases, leaving 9 bases of the junction unmatched. This CDR3 has 17 residues. From germline, CDR1 is ENHRY and CDR2 SYGVKD. For the CDR3, the DNA is TGTGCCATCAGGGGACAGGGTGTGGGAAGCTCTGGAAACACCATATATTTT. This translates into CAIRGQGVGSSGNTIYF.

The chain is built from TRBV6-1 and TRBJ2-7; the D gene is possibly TRBD1 (6 bases). The germline V gene has CDR1 MNHNS and CDR2 SASEGT. CDR3 length: 14 amino acids. V was shortened by 4 bases and J by 0 bases, with 10 bases between the two germline ends. In DNA, the CDR3 is TGTGCCAGCAGTGGCGCGACAGGCTCCTACGAGCAGTACTTC. Encoded protein: CASSGATGSYEQYF.

CDR3 protein: CASSPRTSGGKNTQYF. In DNA form, the CDR3 reads TGTGCCAGCAGTCCCCGGACTAGCGGGGGGAAAAATACGCAGTATTTT. This chain joins TRBV28 and TRBJ2-3; 14 bases are a match to TRBD2. In germline, CDR1 is MDHEN, CDR2 SYDVKM. V lost 5 bases and J lost 7; bases outside the gene matches: 8. The CDR3 extends over 16 amino acids.